This entry lists 31 T cell receptor beta chains sequenced from one sample in a study of cytomegalovirus exposure and HLA in healthy donors. The PCR was carried out with 60 Vbeta primers and 13 Jbeta primers. The method was immunoSEQ multiplex PCR; TCRdb's version includes in-frame clones alone and lacks a portion of them. The sample consists of 150,000 or so clones, more than 70% of them appearing once. Sequenced material: PBMCs. These receptors were collected from a male donor in good health and CMV-seropositive.

This clone was seen only a few times. J is TRBJ2-5 and V is TRBV5-6; D gene ambiguous. CDR3 size: 12 residues. Deletions cut 2 bases from V and 2 bases from J, with 4 bases between. The germline gives CDR1 SGHDT, CDR2 YYEEEE. The CDR3: CASSFPQETQYF. CDR3 DNA: TGTGCCAGCAGCTTCCCACAAGAGACCCAGTACTTC.

The chain recombines TRBV7-3 with TRBJ2-2; 8 nucleotides align to TRBD2. The CDR3 runs 17 residues. With 5 bases clipped from V and 4 bases from J, the junction kept 12 bases outside the gene matches. Looked up from germline, CDR1 is SGHTA and CDR2 is FQGTGA. The CDR3 protein is CASSPTTSVGSTGELFF. Here the CDR3 DNA reads TGTGCCAGCAGCCCTACGACTAGCGTGGGGAGCACCGGGGAGCTGTTTTTT.

The chain employs TRBV25-1 and TRBJ2-5; 8 nucleotides match TRBD2. Germline CDR1 reads MGHDK; CDR2 reads SYGVNS. The V gene end was trimmed by 8 bases and the J gene end by 5 bases; junction bases not matched to a gene: 10. The CDR3 extends over 14 amino acids. As DNA, the CDR3 is TGTGCCAGCTCCTATTCGCGGGAGGTCGAGACCCAGTACTTC. Translation: CASSYSREVETQYF.

The chain is built from TRBV5-6 and TRBJ2-7, with 8 bases matching TRBD1. CDR1 is SGHDT, CDR2 YYEEEE, per germline. This CDR3 region has 15 residues. The V gene end was trimmed by 7 bases and the J gene end by 5 bases; junction bases not matched to a gene: 14. CDR3 DNA sequence: TGTGCCAGCGGTAAACTGGACAGGGTGAGGGACGAGCAGTACTTC. Residues: CASGKLDRVRDEQYF. The full variable domain, in which reference TRBV5-6 and TRBJ2-7 provide the parts outside the CDR3, is DAGVTQSPTHLIKTRGQQVTLRCSPKSGHDTVSWYQQALGQGPQFIFQYYEEEERQRGNFPDRFSGHQFPNYSSELNVNALLLGDSALYLCASGKLDRVRDEQYFGPGTRLTVT.

This clone is labeled medium-sized. The V call is TRBV4-3, the J call TRBJ2-5, with 11 bases lining up with TRBD2. Germline CDR1 is LGHNA and CDR2 is YSLEER. CDR3 length: 16 amino acids. Trimming cost V 4 bases and J 5 bases; bases outside gene matches: 9. The CDR3: CASSPTLAGGSETQYF. The CDR3 DNA reads as TGCGCCAGCAGCCCCACCCTAGCGGGAGGTAGCGAGACCCAGTACTTC.

The chain employs TRBV18 and TRBJ2-6; 9 bases are shared with TRBD1. After removal of 1 base from V and 3 bases from J, the junction contained 10 bases not matched to a gene. Germline V gene data show CDR1 as KGHSH and CDR2 as LQKENI. The CDR3 has 19 amino acids. The DNA for the CDR3 is TGTGCCAGCTCACCACAGACGGGACAGGGTATCAGTGGGGCCAACGTCCTGACTTTC. Encoded protein: CASSPQTGQGISGANVLTF.

The chain combines TRBV28 with TRBJ1-5; 8 bases agree with TRBD1. V gave up 3 bases and J gave up 4 bases; unmatched junction bases: 11. CDR3 length: 17 residues. Germline values: CDR1 MDHEN, CDR2 SYDVKM. The CDR3 nucleotides are TGTGCCAGCAGTTTCTCCTTGAGACAGGGGATAAATCAGCCCCAGCATTTT. It yields the protein CASSFSLRQGINQPQHF.

In DNA, the CDR3 is TGTGCCAGCAGACCTGGACAGGGATGGTCTGGAAACACCATATATTTT. Amino acid sequence: CASRPGQGWSGNTIYF. This chain links TRBV7-9 with TRBJ1-3; 8 bases match TRBD1. The CDR3 covers 16 residues. From germline, CDR1 is SEHNR and CDR2 FQNEAQ (reference sequence). V dropped 6 bases and J dropped 1; count of bases not matched to a gene: 8.

This CDR3 reads CASSIGRGRETQYF. The CDR3 region has the DNA TGTGCCAGTAGTATTGGTCGGGGGAGGGAGACCCAGTACTTC. V gene TRBV19 combines with J gene TRBJ2-5, with D perhaps TRBD2 (6 bases). The V end lost 3 bases, the J end lost 5 bases, and 13 bases lay between the germline ends. Germline V CDR1 and CDR2: LNHDA, SQIVND (reference sequence). The CDR3 is 14 residues long.

The chain is built from TRBV27 and TRBJ1-5; D uncertain. This CDR3 contains 14 residues. Trimming cost V 3 bases and J 6 bases, with 12 bases left between them. Germline assignment: CDR1 MNHEY and CDR2 SMNVEV (reference sequence). The CDR3 protein is CASSFGEGRQPQHF. CDR3 sequence (DNA): TGTGCCAGCAGTTTTGGGGAGGGTCGTCAGCCCCAGCATTTT.

The gene calls are TRBV13 and TRBJ2-7, with 7 bases lining up with TRBD1. The germline gives CDR1 PRHDT, CDR2 FYEKMQ (reference sequence). After removal of 4 bases from V and 4 bases from J, the junction contained 4 bases not matched to a gene. This CDR3 region has 13 residues. The CDR3 DNA reads as TGTGCCAGCAGCTCCGCAGGGGGATACGAGCAGTACTTC. Amino acids: CASSSAGGYEQYF.

The chain carries TRBV19 and TRBJ2-7; D remains ambiguous. The germline gives CDR1 LNHDA, CDR2 SQIVND (reference sequence). The CDR3 has 13 residues. V was cut by 6 bases and J by 0 bases, with 9 bases left in between. The CDR3 protein is CASSLQSSYEQYF. The CDR3 DNA sequence: TGTGCCAGTAGCTTACAGAGCTCCTACGAGCAGTACTTC.

V gene TRBV19 combines with J gene TRBJ2-5, with 9 bases identical to TRBD2. Germline V gives CDR1 LNHDA, CDR2 SQIVND (reference sequence). The J segment lost 9 bases and the V segment lost 0 bases, leaving 8 bases of the junction unmatched. This CDR3 is built from 15 residues. For the CDR3, the DNA is TGTGCCAGTAGTATAGAGCGGGGGGGCATAGGGGCCCAGTACTTC. Its protein is CASSIERGGIGAQYF.

This clone has only one observation. The chain is built from TRBV5-1 and TRBJ2-1, with 12 bases that match TRBD2. The V and J ends lost 4 bases and 9 bases, in that order; junction bases with no gene match: 5. Germline V gives CDR1 SGHRS, CDR2 YFSETQ. The CDR3 is 14 residues long. The CDR3 DNA sequence: TGCGCCAGCAGCGGCCCGGGACTAGCGGGTGAGCAGTTCTTC. Protein: CASSGPGLAGEQFF.

The gene calls are TRBV7-6 and TRBJ2-1; 11 bases agree with TRBD1. This CDR3 comprises 16 residues. V lost 5 bases, J lost 8 bases, and 11 bases stayed unmatched. CDR1 is SGHVS, CDR2 FNYEAQ, per germline. The CDR3 DNA follows: TGTGCCAGCAGCCCAAATCCCGGGACAGGGGGGGATGAGCAGTTCTTC. It encodes CASSPNPGTGGDEQFF.

The chain carries TRBV19 and TRBJ2-7; the D gene is possibly TRBD1 (5 bases). V was pared by 5 bases and J by 2 bases, with 22 bases between. The CDR3 is made up of 17 amino acids. Looked up from germline, CDR1 is LNHDA and CDR2 is SQIVND (reference sequence). The chain's CDR3 is CASSLRATVDRAYEQYF. The CDR3 DNA reads TGTGCCAGTAGTCTGCGCGCCACCGTAGACAGAGCCTACGAGCAGTACTTC.

The CDR3 coding sequence is TGCGCCAGCAGCGAGGGATCTCACAAAAACACTGAAGCTTTCTTT. Translated, it gives CASSEGSHKNTEAFF. This chain uses TRBV5-1 with TRBJ1-1; D not certain. V lost 4 bases, J lost 2 bases, and 15 bases lay in between. Germline CDR1 reads SGHRS; CDR2 reads YFSETQ. CDR3 length equals 15 residues.

The V and J genes are TRBV7-9 and TRBJ1-1; D possibly corresponds to TRBD1 (5 bases). Germline loops: CDR1 SEHNR, CDR2 FQNEAQ (reference sequence). This CDR3 comprises 11 residues. Trimming cost V 8 bases and J 6 bases, with 10 bases left between them. In nucleotides, the CDR3 is TGTGCCAGCGTAAAGGGGCCTGAAGCTTTCTTT. It specifies CASVKGPEAFF.

The chain couples TRBV5-6 to TRBJ2-5, with 9 bases matching TRBD1. The CDR3 is 14 residues long. V was pared by 5 bases and J by 5 bases, with 7 bases of the junction left unmatched. Germline CDR1 is SGHDT and CDR2 is YYEEEE. For the CDR3, the DNA is TGTGCCAGCAGAACAGGGGGCGCGAGGGAGACCCAGTACTTC. The encoded protein is CASRTGGARETQYF.

The chain is built from TRBV5-8 and TRBJ1-5, with no clear D. CDR3 length equals 14 residues. V was clipped by 1 base and J by 7 bases, with 12 bases between them. The germline V gene encodes CDR1 SGHTS and CDR2 YDEGEE. In DNA, the CDR3 is TGTGCCAGCAGCTTGCAAGCCGGGAACCAGCCCCAGCATTTT. Amino acids: CASSLQAGNQPQHF.

The CDR3 loop reads CASSKGLAGRYEQYF. In DNA form, the CDR3 reads TGTGCCAGTAGCAAGGGACTAGCGGGAAGGTACGAGCAGTACTTC. This chain joins TRBV19 and TRBJ2-7; 13 bases align to TRBD2. Germline CDR1 LNHDA, CDR2 SQIVND (reference sequence). V trimming: 6 bases; J trimming: 4 bases; junction bases outside the gene matches: 6. CDR3 size: 15 residues.

The chain recombines TRBV10-3 with TRBJ2-7; TRBD2 is a possible D gene (6 bases). The CDR3 is 14 amino acids. The germline CDR1 and CDR2 sequences are ENHRY and SYGVKD. With 3 bases removed from V and 0 bases from J, the gap between germline ends came to 9 bases. This CDR3 reads CAISDDGSSYEQYF. In DNA form, the CDR3 reads TGTGCCATCAGTGACGACGGGAGCTCCTACGAGCAGTACTTC.

This clone was picked up a small number of times. The germline gene is not matched at one end of the junction; a read error may be the cause. CDR3 bases: TGTTCCAGCAGCCCGGGACTAGCGGGAGGTATGAACACCGGGGAGCTGTTTTTT. Translating it yields CSSSPGLAGGMNTGELFF. This chain connects TRBV7-9 to TRBJ2-2, with TRBD2 matching 15 bases. Germline loops: CDR1 SEHNR, CDR2 FQNEAQ (reference sequence). CDR3 length equals 18 residues.

This clone was counted a few times. The genes are TRBV10-2 and TRBJ2-5; 9 bases align to TRBD1. The better agreement between TRBJ2-7 and the DNA end casts doubt on the J call. CDR1 and CDR2 from the germline V gene are WSHSY and SAAADI. The CDR3 contains 14 residues. This CDR3 is CASTPGQGSYEQYF. The CDR3 bases are TGCGCCAGCACCCCGGGACAGGGCTCCTACGAGCAGTACTTC.

The chain combines TRBV28 with TRBJ2-1; 7 bases are a match to TRBD1. The germline V gene has CDR1 MDHEN and CDR2 SYDVKM. This CDR3 contains 14 residues. The junction had 10 bases not matched to a gene; V was cut back by 9 bases and J by 5 bases. The CDR3 DNA sequence: TGTGCCAGTGAAGGGGGCAGCAGGAACAATGAGCAGTTCTTC. It is translated as CASEGGSRNNEQFF.

The chain links TRBV6-1 to TRBJ1-5; TRBD1 agrees at 7 bases. Trimming cost V 3 bases and J 3 bases; bases outside gene matches: 5. CDR1 MNHNS and CDR2 SASEGT come from the germline V gene. The CDR3 has 15 residues. CDR3 loop: CASSDGRGANQPQHF. The CDR3 nucleotides read TGTGCCAGCAGTGATGGCAGGGGGGCCAATCAGCCCCAGCATTTT.

The V and J genes are TRBV27 and TRBJ1-2; 7 positions agree with TRBD1. This CDR3 comprises 15 residues. With 5 bases clipped from V and 4 bases from J, the junction kept 10 bases outside the gene matches. Germline CDR1 and CDR2: MNHEY and SMNVEV (reference sequence). The CDR3 sequence: CASSPDRAASYGYTF. In nucleotides, the CDR3 is TGTGCCAGCAGTCCCGACAGGGCGGCAAGCTATGGCTACACCTTC.

The V gene is TRBV28, the J gene TRBJ2-6, with D unresolved. This CDR3 is built from 17 residues. The germline V gene encodes CDR1 MDHEN and CDR2 SYDVKM. The V gene lost 3 bases and the J gene lost 0 bases, with 12 bases spanning the gap. The CDR3 protein is CASSFIRSYSGANVLTF. The DNA for the CDR3 is TGTGCCAGCAGTTTTATTCGATCCTACTCTGGGGCCAACGTCCTGACTTTC.

This clone appeared once. One junction end does not reproduce the germline sequence, and a read error may be involved. The chain combines TRBV7-9 with TRBJ2-1; 9 bases align to TRBD2. The CDR3 consists of 16 residues. Looked up from germline, CDR1 is SEHNR and CDR2 is FQNEAQ (reference sequence). The DNA of the CDR3 is TGTTCCAGCAGCCCCCCGACTAGCGGCTCCTACAATGAGCAGTTCTTC. Translated: CSSSPPTSGSYNEQFF.

In its sample, this clone was seen once. The chain couples TRBV18 to TRBJ2-2, with D maybe TRBD2 (6 bases). Germline assignment: CDR1 KGHSH and CDR2 LQKENI. Trimming shortened V by 4 bases and J by 0 bases, and 9 bases separated the two germline ends. The CDR3 consists of 15 residues. As DNA, the CDR3 is TGTGCCAGCTCACGCGGGGACGCGAACACCGGGGAGCTGTTTTTT. As protein: CASSRGDANTGELFF.

CDR3 DNA: TGTGCCTGGAGTGTACAGGGGGGATCTGGAAACACCATATATTTT. Protein: CAWSVQGGSGNTIYF. V is TRBV30 and J is TRBJ1-3; 8 positions match TRBD1. The CDR3 contains 15 residues. The germline gives CDR1 GTSNPN, CDR2 SVGIG (reference sequence). The J segment lost 1 base and the V segment lost 0 bases, leaving 2 bases of the junction unmatched. Full variable domain (rest looked up from reference TRBV30 and TRBJ1-3): SQTIHQWPATLVQPVGSPLSLECTVEGTSNPNLYWYRQAAGRGLQLLFYSVGIGQISSEVPQNLSASRPQDRQFILSSKKLLLSDSGFYLCAWSVQGGSGNTIYFGEGSWLTVV.